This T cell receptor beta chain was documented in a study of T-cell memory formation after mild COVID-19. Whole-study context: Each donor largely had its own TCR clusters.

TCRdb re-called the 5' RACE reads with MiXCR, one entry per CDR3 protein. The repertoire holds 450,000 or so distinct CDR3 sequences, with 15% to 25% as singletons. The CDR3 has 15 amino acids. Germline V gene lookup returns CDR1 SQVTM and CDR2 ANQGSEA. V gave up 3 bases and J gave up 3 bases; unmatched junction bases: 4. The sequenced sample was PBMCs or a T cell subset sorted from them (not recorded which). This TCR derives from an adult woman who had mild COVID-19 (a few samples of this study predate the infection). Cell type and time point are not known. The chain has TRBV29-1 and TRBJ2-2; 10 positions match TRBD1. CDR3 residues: CSVDDGTGDTGELFF. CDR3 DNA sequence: TGCAGCGTTGACGACGGGACAGGGGACACCGGGGAGCTGTTTTTT.